This TCR beta chain is drawn from a study of T cell repertoires in cytomegalovirus infection. Trimming removed 7 bases from V and 5 bases from J; junction bases left unmatched: 10. The CDR3 loop spans 15 amino acids. A single record per CDR3 protein comes from TCRdb applying MiXCR to the reads. The sample yields some 24,000 distinct CDR3 sequences, approximately 22% seen once. The study, taken as a whole, reports: HLA-C-restricted CMV clonotypes gave the most frequent clonotype in two of eight donors. Carriers of CMV and the relevant HLA type were discriminated by public TCR beta frequency.

This clonotype was recorded a few times. What it binds is unknown. Source: CD8+ T cells from cultured PBMCs, taken from culture after CMV antigen stimulation. The chain joins TRBV12-3 or TRBV12-4 to TRBJ2-1; 8 bases align to TRBD1. The clonotype originates from a human donor in good health (CMV status not recorded). Some clones in this sample may be carry-over from other donors' samples. The CDR3 nucleotides are TGTGCCAGCAACCTTCAGGGGGCTCTCGACAATGAGCAGTTCTTC. Translated, it gives CASNLQGALDNEQFF.